Listed here is a single T cell receptor beta chain. CDR3 length: 14 residues. Germline CDR1 SGHDT, CDR2 YYEEEE. Between the trimmed V and J ends, which lost 0 bases and 1 base, there was a span of 7 bases. Clones were read by immunoSEQ multiplex PCR, and TCRdb kept only the in-frame ones, dropping some. This table holds around 77,000 clones, 75% to 95% found once. The sample is drawn from a study of OX40 agonist ivuxolimab in advanced cancers. Blood samples were obtained at baseline, cycle 4 day 1, and cycle 7 day 1. The TCR originated in an adult with an advanced solid tumor such as melanoma, head and neck, liver or kidney cancer. Sequenced material: CD4+ or CD8+ T cells sorted from blood, taken in a trial of the OX40 agonist ivuxolimab. The chain joins TRBV5-6 to TRBJ1-1; no reliable D call. The CDR3 sequence: CASSLVQENTEAFF. For the CDR3, the DNA is TGTGCCAGCAGCTTGGTGCAGGAGAACACTGAAGCTTTCTTT.